A single TCR beta chain is shown here with its context. This entry is derived from a study of T-cell memory formation after mild COVID-19. Each CDR3 protein gets one entry after TCRdb re-called the 5' RACE reads with MiXCR. The sample records about 120,000 distinct CDR3 sequences, roughly 15% being singletons. The CDR3 sequence is 14 residues long. The V segment lost 2 bases and the J segment 4 bases; nucleotides outside the gene matches: 5. Per germline, CDR1 SQVTM and CDR2 ANQGSEA. The sequenced sample consisted of PBMCs or a T cell subset sorted from them (not recorded which). The chain uses TRBV29-1 and TRBJ2-1; 7 positions agree with TRBD1. The sequence was obtained from an adult woman who had mild COVID-19 (a few samples of this study predate the infection). Cell type and time point are not known. CDR3: CSVENRGPYNEQFF. The DNA for the CDR3 is TGCAGCGTTGAAAACAGGGGACCTTACAATGAGCAGTTCTTC.